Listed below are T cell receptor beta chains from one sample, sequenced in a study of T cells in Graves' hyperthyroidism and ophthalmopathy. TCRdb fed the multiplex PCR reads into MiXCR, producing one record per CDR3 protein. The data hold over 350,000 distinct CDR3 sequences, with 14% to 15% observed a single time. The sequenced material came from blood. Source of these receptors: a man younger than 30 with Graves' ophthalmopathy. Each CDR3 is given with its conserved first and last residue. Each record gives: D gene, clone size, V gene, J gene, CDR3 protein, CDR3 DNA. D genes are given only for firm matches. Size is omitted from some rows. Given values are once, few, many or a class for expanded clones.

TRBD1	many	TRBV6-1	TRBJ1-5	CASWAGQVNQPQHF	TGTGCCAGCTGGGCGGGACAGGTCAATCAGCCCCAGCATTTT
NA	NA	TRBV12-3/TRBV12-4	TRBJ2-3	CASRPGTTDTQYF	TGTGCCAGCAGGCCCGGGACTACAGATACGCAGTATTTT
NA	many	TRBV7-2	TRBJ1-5	CASSEQGRGSNQPQHF	TGTGCCAGCAGCGAACAGGGACGGGGGAGCAATCAGCCCCAGCATTTT
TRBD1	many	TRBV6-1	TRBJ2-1	CASSEGQGQYNEQFF	TGTGCCAGCAGTGAGGGACAGGGGCAATACAATGAGCAGTTCTTC
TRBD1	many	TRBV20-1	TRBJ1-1	CSARRGHDTEAFF	TGCAGTGCTAGGAGGGGGCACGACACTGAAGCTTTCTTT
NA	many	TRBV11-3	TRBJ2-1	CASSLPPSVEQFF	TGTGCCAGCAGCTTACCACCTAGCGTCGAGCAGTTCTTC
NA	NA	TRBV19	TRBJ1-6	CASRDPPPSPLHF	TGTGCCAGTAGAGACCCACCTCCTTCACCCCTCCACTTT
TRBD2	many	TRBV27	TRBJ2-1	CASSLFSSGDYNEQFF	TGTGCCAGCAGTTTATTTTCTAGCGGTGACTACAATGAGCAGTTCTTC
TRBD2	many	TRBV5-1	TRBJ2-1	CASSLTGRTDNEQFF	TGCGCCAGCAGCTTGACCGGGAGGACTGACAATGAGCAGTTCTTC
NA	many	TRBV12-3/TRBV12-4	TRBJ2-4	CASKGRLAKNIQYF	TGTGCCAGCAAGGGCAGGTTGGCCAAAAACATTCAGTACTTC
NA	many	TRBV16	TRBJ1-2	CASSQSQNNYGYTF	TGTGCCAGCAGCCAATCGCAGAATAACTATGGCTACACCTTC
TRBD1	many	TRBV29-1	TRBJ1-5	CSVETGRGQPQHF	TGCAGCGTGGAGACAGGGAGAGGTCAGCCCCAGCATTTT
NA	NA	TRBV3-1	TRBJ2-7	CASSQDVVQGYEQYF	TGTGCCAGCAGCCAAGATGTCGTACAGGGCTACGAGCAGTACTTC
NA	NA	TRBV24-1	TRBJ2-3	CATSPGGTDTQYF	TGTGCCACCAGCCCAGGGGGCACAGATACGCAGTATTTT
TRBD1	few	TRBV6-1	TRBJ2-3	CASSDGTGTDTQYF	TGTGCCAGCAGTGACGGGACAGGAACAGATACGCAGTATTTT
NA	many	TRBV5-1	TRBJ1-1	CASSLARQAWNTEAFF	TGCGCCAGCAGCTTGGCCCGACAGGCATGGAACACTGAAGCTTTCTTT
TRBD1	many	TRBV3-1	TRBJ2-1	CASSQDGPYRGWNEQFF	TGTGCCAGCAGCCAAGACGGACCCTACAGGGGATGGAATGAGCAGTTCTTC
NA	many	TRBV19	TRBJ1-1	CASSIGRNTEAFF	TGTGCCAGTAGTATAGGACGGAACACTGAAGCTTTCTTT
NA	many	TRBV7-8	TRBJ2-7	CASSLLPFVDEQYF	TGTGCCAGCAGCTTATTACCCTTCGTTGACGAGCAGTACTTC
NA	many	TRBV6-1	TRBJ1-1	CASSERPSGASPEAFF	TGTGCCAGCAGTGAACGACCTTCAGGGGCCAGCCCTGAAGCTTTCTTT
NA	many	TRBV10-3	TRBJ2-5	CAISRGYQETQYF	TGTGCCATCAGTAGAGGCTACCAAGAGACCCAGTACTTC
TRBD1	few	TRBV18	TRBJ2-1	CASSPGQGWNEQFF	TGTGCCAGCTCACCGGGACAGGGATGGAATGAGCAGTTCTTC
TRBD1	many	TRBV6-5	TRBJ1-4	CASSYGQGRDEKLFF	TGTGCCAGCAGTTACGGACAGGGTCGAGATGAAAAACTGTTTTTT
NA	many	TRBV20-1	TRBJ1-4	CSASSGANEKLFF	TGCAGTGCTAGTTCGGGGGCCAATGAAAAACTGTTTTTT
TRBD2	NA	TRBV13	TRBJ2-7	CASSLAGGSWAYEQYF	TGTGCCAGCAGCCTAGCGGGAGGGTCCTGGGCCTACGAGCAGTACTTC
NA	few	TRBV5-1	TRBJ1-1	CASSALGVSAFF	TGCGCCAGCAGCGCGCTAGGGGTTTCGGCTTTCTTT
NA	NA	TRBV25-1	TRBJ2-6	CASSEWTASPLSGANVLTF	TGTGCCAGCAGTGAATGGACAGCGTCCCCCCTCTCTGGGGCCAACGTCCTGACTTTC
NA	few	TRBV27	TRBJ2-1	CASRMTAGQGGYNEQFF	TGTGCCAGCAGAATGACCGCCGGACAGGGAGGGTACAATGAGCAGTTCTTC
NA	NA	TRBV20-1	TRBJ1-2	CSAYNLGGGYTF	TGCAGTGCCTACAATCTGGGGGGTGGCTACACCTTC
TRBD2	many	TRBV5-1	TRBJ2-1	CASSIGGLDYNEQFF	TGCGCCAGCAGCATAGGGGGACTAGACTACAATGAGCAGTTCTTC
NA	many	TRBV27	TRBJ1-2	CASSLSGGRHYGYTF	TGTGCCAGCAGTTTATCGGGGGGGAGGCACTATGGCTACACCTTC
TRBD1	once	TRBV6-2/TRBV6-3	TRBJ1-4	CASRTGGFEKLFF	TGTGCCAGCAGGACAGGGGGTTTTGAAAAACTGTTTTTT
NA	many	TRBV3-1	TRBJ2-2	CASSPSLNTGELFF	TGTGCCAGCAGCCCTAGCTTGAACACCGGGGAGCTGTTTTTT
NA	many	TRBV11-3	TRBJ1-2	CASSLTGIFTNYGYTF	TGTGCCAGCAGCTTAACAGGGATTTTTACCAACTATGGCTACACCTTC
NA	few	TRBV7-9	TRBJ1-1	CASSLRQGMTEAFF	TGTGCCAGCAGCTTACGGCAGGGGATGACTGAAGCTTTCTTT
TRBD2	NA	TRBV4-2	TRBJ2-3	CASSQESQTGTSGSTDTQYF	TGTGCCAGCAGCCAAGAATCGCAGACCGGGACTAGCGGGAGCACAGATACGCAGTATTTT
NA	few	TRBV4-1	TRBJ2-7	CASSQPPTGSSPMSYEQYF	TGCGCCAGCAGCCAACCTCCGACAGGTTCCTCTCCTATGTCTTACGAGCAGTACTTC
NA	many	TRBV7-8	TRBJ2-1	CASSLRGGGLSSYNEQFF	TGTGCCAGCAGCTTACGGGGCGGGGGCCTAAGCTCCTACAATGAGCAGTTCTTC
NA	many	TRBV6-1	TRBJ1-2	CASSIQGGGYTF	TGTGCCAGCAGTATACAGGGAGGTGGCTACACCTTC
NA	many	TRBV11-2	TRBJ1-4	CASSAGTSGGKLFF	TGTGCCAGCAGCGCGGGGACCTCGGGGGGAAAACTGTTTTTT
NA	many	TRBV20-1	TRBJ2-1	CSLGGVRGISYNEQFF	TGCAGCCTTGGGGGGGTCAGGGGAATTTCCTACAATGAGCAGTTCTTC
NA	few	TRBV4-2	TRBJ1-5	CASSQDSWGNQPQHF	TGTGCCAGCAGCCAAGACAGCTGGGGCAATCAGCCCCAGCATTTT